This TCR beta chain was captured in a study of CD8 T cells in Susac syndrome (dated by TCRdb to between 2019 and 2020). In the study overall: Whether CD8+ T cell activation and differentiation in Susac syndrome was antigen driven was tested using repertoire sequencing.

Overall study outcomes, separate from this receptor: The study acknowledged that relatively few individuals were included in the TCR sequencing and HLA analysis.

Peripheral blood CD8+ and CD4+ T cells from healthy donors, Susac syndrome patients and multiple sclerosis patients were profiled by high-throughput TCR beta sequencing. Treatment-naive patients with stable or active relapsing-remitting disease fulfilling revised McDonald criteria were used as multiple sclerosis controls. Bulk CD8+ and CD4+ T cells were purified magnetically by negative isolation, whereas CD8+ TEMRA cells were enriched by FACS. Blood was collected in EDTA tubes and processed within 24 hours, with PBMCs isolated through density gradient centrifugation. PBMCs intended for TCR sequencing were cryopreserved in liquid nitrogen and thawed later in a water bath at 37 degrees C. Purity of sorted or isolated CD4+, CD8+ and CD8+ TEMRA cells was at least 90%. RNA was extracted using the RNeasy kit, and roughly 0.5 to 1 microgram was reverse transcribed with random hexamers. TCR beta CDR3 regions were amplified with the immunoSEQ multiplex PCR assay covering 54 Vbeta and 13 Jbeta segments. PCR amplification bias was corrected by using a synthetic template baseline for primer optimization and computational correction. In the authors' own workflow: Reads were annotated to V, D and J genes per IMGT and analyzed with immunoSEQ Analyzer, keeping only productive sequences. Clonality was computed as one minus Shannon entropy normalized by log2 of the number of productive unique sequences. For each patient and control, public and private clones were evaluated within the 100 most prevalent clones. A clone was defined as Susac-specific if it was absent from the healthy and MS cohorts, from around 960 published viral clones and from other ImmuneACCESS disease sequences. TCRdb applied fastp at Q25 and MiXCR to the public reads, then kept only in-frame beta chains. Rows are combined by CDR3 protein, so each entry shows the most common genes and DNA. These V and J calls are TCRdb output, not the study's own analysis. Present in this sample are 170,000 or so distinct CDR3 sequences, over 85% of which were seen just once. The ten largest account for under 0.095% of the sample.

Worth noting for this clonotype: Its specific antigen is unknown. Per-base qualities were not stored, and no clone one base away is much larger.

V is clipped by 6 bases and J by 5 bases, and the sequence between their germline boundaries is 13 bases long. From a lookup of the germline V gene (reference sequence), CDR1 and CDR2 are DFQATT and SNEGSKA. The CDR3, from cysteine to phenylalanine, totals 12 residues. Of the read, only the CDR3 DNA is kept; its 36 bases are in frame from base 1. This TCR derives from a human donor with multiple sclerosis. The chain couples TRBV20-1 to TRBJ2-5; no D gene call is confident. The specimen was CD4+ T cells from PBMCs. The DNA sequence follows: TGCAGTGCCAGTAGACAAGGGGAGACCCAGTACTTC. Translated, it gives CSASRQGETQYF.